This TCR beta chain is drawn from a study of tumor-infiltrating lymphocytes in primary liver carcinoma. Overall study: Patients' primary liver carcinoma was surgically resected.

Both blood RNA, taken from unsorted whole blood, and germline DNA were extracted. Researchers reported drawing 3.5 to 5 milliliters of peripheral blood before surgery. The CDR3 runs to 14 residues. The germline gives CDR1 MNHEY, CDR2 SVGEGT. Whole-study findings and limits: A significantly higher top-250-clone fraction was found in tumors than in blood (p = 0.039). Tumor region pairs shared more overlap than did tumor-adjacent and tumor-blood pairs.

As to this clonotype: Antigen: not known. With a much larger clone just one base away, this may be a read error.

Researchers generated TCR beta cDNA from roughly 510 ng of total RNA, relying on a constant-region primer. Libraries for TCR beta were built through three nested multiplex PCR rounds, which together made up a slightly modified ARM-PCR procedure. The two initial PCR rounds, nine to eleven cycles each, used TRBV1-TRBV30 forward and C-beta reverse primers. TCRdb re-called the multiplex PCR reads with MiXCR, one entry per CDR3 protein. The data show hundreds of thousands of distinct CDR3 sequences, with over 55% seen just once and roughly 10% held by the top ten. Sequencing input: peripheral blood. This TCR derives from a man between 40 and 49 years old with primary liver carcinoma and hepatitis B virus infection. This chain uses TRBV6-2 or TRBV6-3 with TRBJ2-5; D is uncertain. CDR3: CASSTDPPVETKYF. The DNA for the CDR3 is TGTGCCAGCAGTACGGACCCGCCGGTGGAGACCAAGTACTTC.